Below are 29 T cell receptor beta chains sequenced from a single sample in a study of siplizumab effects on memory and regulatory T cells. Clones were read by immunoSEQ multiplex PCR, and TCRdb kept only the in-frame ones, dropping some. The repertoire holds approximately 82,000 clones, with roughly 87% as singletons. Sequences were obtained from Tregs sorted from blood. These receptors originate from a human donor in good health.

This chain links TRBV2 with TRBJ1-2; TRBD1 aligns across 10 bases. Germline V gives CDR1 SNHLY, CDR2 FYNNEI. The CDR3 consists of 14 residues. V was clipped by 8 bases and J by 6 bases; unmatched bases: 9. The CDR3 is CASFTPTGGNGYTF. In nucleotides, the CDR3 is TGTGCCAGCTTCACTCCGACAGGGGGCAATGGCTACACCTTC.

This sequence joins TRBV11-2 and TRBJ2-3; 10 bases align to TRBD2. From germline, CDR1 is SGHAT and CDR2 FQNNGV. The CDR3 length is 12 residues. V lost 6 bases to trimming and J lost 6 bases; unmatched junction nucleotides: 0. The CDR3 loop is CASRAGGDTQYF. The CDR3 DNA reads TGTGCCAGCAGAGCGGGGGGGGATACGCAGTATTTT.

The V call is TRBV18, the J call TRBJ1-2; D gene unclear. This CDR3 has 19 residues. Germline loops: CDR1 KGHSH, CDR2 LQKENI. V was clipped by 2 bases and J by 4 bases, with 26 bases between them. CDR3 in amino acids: CASSPSNRVGSATAYGYTF. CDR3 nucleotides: TGTGCCAGCTCACCATCCAATCGAGTCGGCAGCGCTACCGCCTATGGCTACACCTTC.

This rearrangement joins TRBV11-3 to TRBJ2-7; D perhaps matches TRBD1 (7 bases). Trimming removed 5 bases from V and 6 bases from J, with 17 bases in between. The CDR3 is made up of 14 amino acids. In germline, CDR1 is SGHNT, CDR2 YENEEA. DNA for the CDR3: TGTGCCAGCAGCCCCGGCCAGGGGGGCCCCGAGCAGTACTTC. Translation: CASSPGQGGPEQYF.

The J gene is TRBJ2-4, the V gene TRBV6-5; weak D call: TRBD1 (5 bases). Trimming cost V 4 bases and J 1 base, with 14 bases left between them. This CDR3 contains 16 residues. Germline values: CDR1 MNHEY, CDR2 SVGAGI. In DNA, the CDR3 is TGTGCCAGCAGTTCGAGGACATATAGGGCCAAAAACATTCAGTACTTC. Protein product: CASSSRTYRAKNIQYF.

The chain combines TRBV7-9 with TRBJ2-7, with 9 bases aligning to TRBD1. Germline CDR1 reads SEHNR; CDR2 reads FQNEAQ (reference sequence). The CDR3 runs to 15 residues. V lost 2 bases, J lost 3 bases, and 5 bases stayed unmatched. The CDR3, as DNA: TGTGCCAGCAGCTTATATGGGACAGGGAACTACGAGCAGTACTTC. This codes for CASSLYGTGNYEQYF.

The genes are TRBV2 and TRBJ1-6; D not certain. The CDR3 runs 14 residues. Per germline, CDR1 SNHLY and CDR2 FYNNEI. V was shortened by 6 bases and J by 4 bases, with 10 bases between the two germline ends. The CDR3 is CASRRVGYNSPLHF. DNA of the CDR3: TGTGCCAGCAGGCGGGTAGGGTATAATTCACCCCTCCACTTT.

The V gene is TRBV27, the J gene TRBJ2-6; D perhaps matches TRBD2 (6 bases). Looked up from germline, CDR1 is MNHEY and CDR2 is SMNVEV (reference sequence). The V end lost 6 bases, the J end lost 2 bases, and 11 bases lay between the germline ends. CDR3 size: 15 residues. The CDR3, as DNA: TGTGCCAGCAGGTTCGGGGGAACTGGGGCCAACGTCCTGACTTTC. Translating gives CASRFGGTGANVLTF.

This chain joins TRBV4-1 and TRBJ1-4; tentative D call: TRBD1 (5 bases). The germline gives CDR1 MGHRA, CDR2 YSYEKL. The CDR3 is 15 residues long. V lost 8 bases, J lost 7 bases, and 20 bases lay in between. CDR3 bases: TGCGCCAGCCAGCCCCGGGACCAGAATGGTGAAAAACTGTTTTTT. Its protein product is CASQPRDQNGEKLFF.

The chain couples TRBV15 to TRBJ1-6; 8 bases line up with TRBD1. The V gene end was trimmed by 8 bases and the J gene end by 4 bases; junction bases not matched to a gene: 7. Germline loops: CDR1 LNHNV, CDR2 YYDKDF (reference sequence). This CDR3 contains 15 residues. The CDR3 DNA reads TGTGCCACCCTGGACAGGGCCAAATATAATTCACCCCTCCACTTT. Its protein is CATLDRAKYNSPLHF.

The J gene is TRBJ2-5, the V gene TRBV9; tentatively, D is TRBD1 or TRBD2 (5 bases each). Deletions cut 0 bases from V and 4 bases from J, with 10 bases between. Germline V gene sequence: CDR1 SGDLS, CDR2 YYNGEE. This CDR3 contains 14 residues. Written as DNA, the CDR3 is TGTGCCAGCAGCGTAGGAGGGGCAGGAGAGACCCAGTACTTC. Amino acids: CASSVGGAGETQYF.

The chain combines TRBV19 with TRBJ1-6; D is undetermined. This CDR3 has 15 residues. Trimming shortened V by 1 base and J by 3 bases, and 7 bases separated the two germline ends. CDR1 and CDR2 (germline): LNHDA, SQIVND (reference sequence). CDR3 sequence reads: CASSIGEHYNSPLHF. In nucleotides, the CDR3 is TGTGCCAGTAGTATAGGGGAACACTATAATTCACCCCTCCACTTT.

The CDR3: CASLSSGQRTDTQYF. The CDR3 bases are TGTGCCAGCCTCAGTAGCGGCCAACGCACAGATACGCAGTATTTT. The gene calls are TRBV2 and TRBJ2-3; weak D call: TRBD2 (6 bases). Germline V gene data show CDR1 as SNHLY and CDR2 as FYNNEI. The CDR3 runs to 15 residues. Trimming took off 8 bases at V and 1 base at J, with 16 bases between the two ends.

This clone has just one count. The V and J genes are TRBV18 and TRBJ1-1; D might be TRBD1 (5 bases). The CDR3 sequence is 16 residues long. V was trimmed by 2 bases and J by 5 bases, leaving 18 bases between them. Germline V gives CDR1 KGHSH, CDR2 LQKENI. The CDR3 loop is CASSPNKGVARTEAFF. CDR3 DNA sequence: TGTGCCAGCTCACCAAATAAAGGGGTCGCGAGGACTGAAGCTTTCTTT.

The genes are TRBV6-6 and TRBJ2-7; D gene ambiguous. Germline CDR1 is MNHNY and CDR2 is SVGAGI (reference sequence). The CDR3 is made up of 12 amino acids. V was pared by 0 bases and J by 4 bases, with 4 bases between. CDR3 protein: CASSYSRYEQYF. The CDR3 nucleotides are TGTGCCAGCAGTTACTCTAGGTACGAGCAGTACTTC.

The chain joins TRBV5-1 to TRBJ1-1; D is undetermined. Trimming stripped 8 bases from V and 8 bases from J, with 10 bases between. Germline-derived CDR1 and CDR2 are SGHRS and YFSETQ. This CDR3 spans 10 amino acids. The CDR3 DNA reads TGCGCCAGTCTCCGCCGAGAAGCTTTCTTT. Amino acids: CASLRREAFF.

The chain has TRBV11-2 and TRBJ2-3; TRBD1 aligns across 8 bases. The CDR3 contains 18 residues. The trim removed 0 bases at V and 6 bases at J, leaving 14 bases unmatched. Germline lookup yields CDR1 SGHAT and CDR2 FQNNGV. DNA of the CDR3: TGTGCCAGCAGCTTAGAACGGGCCAGGGGGCCTCGCAGGGATACGCAGTATTTT. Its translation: CASSLERARGPRRDTQYF.

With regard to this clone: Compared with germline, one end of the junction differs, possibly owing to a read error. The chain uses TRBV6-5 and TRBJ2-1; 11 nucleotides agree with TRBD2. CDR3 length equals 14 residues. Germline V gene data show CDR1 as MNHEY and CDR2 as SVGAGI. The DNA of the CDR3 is TGTGCCGGCAGTTACTTAGCGGGGGGGAATGAGCAGTTCTTC. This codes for CAGSYLAGGNEQFF.

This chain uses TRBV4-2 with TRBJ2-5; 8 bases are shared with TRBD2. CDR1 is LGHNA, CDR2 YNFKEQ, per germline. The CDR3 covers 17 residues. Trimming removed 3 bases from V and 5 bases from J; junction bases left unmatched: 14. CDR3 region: CASSQEGAAGARETQYF. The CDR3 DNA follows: TGTGCCAGCAGCCAGGAAGGAGCAGCGGGGGCCCGGGAGACCCAGTACTTC.

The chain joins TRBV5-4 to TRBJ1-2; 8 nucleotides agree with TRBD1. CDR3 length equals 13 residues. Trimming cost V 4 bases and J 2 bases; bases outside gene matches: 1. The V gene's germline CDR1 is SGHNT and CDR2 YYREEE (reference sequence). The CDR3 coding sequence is TGTGCCAGCAGCCGGGACAGGAACTATGGCTACACCTTC. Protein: CASSRDRNYGYTF.

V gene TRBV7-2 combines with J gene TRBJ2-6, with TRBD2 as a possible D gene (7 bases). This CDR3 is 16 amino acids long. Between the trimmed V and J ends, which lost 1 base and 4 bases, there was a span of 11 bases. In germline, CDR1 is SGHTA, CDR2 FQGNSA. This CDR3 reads CASSLVGGAGANVLTF. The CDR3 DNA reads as TGTGCCAGCAGCTTAGTTGGGGGGGCCGGGGCCAACGTCCTGACTTTC.

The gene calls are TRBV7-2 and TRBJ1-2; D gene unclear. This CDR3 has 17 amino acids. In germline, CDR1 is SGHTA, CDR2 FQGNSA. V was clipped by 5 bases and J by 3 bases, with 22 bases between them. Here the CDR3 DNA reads TGTGCCAGCAGCCTGATTTTAGGGAGGGAACGTGACTATGGCTACACCTTC. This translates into CASSLILGRERDYGYTF.

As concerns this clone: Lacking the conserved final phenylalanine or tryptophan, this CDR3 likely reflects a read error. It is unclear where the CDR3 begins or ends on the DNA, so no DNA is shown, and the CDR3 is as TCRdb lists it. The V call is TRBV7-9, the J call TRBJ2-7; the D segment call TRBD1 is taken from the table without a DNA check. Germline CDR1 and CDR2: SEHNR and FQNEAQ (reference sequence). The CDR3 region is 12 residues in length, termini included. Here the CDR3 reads CASSQVLSGALI.

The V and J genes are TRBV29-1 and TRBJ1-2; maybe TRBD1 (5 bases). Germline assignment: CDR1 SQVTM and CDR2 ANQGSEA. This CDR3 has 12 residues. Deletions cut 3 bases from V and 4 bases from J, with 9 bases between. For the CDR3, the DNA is TGCAGCGTTGAGGGACGGTTCTATGGCTACACCTTC. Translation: CSVEGRFYGYTF.

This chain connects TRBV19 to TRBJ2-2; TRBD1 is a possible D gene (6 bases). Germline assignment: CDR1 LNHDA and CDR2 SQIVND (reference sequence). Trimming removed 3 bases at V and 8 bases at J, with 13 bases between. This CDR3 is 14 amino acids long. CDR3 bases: TGTGCCAGTAGTATGACAGGACGAACTGGGGAGCTGTTTTTT. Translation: CASSMTGRTGELFF.

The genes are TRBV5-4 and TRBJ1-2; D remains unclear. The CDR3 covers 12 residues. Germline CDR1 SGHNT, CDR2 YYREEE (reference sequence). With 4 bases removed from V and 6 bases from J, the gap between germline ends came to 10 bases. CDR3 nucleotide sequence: TGTGCCAGCAGCACCTACACGGATGGCTACACCTTC. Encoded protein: CASSTYTDGYTF. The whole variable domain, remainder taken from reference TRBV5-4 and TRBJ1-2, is ETGVTQSPTHLIKTRGQQVTLRCSSQSGHNTVSWYQQALGQGPQFIFQYYREEENGRGNFPPRFSGLQFPNYSSELNVNALELDDSALYLCASSTYTDGYTFGSGTRLTVV.

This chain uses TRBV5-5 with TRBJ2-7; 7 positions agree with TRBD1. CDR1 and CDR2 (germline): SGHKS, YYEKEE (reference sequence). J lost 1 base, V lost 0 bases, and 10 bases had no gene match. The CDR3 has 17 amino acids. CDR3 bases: TGTGCCAGCAGCTTGGTCCGAACAGGGGCACCATCCTACGAGCAGTACTTC. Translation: CASSLVRTGAPSYEQYF. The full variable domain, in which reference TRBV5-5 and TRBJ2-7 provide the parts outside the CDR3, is DAGVTQSPTHLIKTRGQQVTLRCSPISGHKSVSWYQQVLGQGPQFIFQYYEKEERGRGNFPDRFSARQFPNYSSELNVNALLLGDSALYLCASSLVRTGAPSYEQYFGPGTRLTVT.

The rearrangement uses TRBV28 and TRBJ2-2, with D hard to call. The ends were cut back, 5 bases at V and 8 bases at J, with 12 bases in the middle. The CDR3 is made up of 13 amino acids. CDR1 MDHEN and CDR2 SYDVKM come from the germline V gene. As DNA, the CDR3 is TGTGCCAGCAGTCGTGGCTTGGCGGGGGAGCTGTTTTTT. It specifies CASSRGLAGELFF.

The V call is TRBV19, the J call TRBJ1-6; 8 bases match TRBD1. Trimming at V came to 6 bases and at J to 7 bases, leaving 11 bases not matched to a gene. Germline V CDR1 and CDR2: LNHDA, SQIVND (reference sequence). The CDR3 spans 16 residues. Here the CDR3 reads CASRPIGTGYNSPLHF. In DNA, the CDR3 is TGTGCCAGTAGACCGATAGGGACAGGCTACAATTCACCCCTCCACTTT.